This is a list of T cell receptor beta chains from one sample in a study of cytomegalovirus exposure and HLA in healthy donors. The data were produced by immunoSEQ multiplex PCR, yet TCRdb's version contains in-frame clones alone and is incomplete. The sample consists of 150,000 to 200,000 clones, 9.5% of them appearing once. Material: PBMCs. The receptor set was obtained from a woman in her 30s in good health and CMV-seropositive. Both conserved end residues are part of each CDR3. Fields, in order: D gene, V gene, clone size, J gene, CDR3 protein, CDR3 DNA. A D gene is named only where the DNA matches it firmly. Some rows have no size entry. The others give once, few or many, or a class for an expanded clone.

TRBD1	TRBV6-5	few	TRBJ1-2	CASSYSNRGQGYTF	TGTGCCAGCAGTTACTCGAACAGGGGGCAAGGCTACACCTTC
NA	TRBV29-1	few	TRBJ2-7	CSVGGSSAYEQYF	TGCAGCGTTGGTGGAAGCAGCGCCTACGAGCAGTACTTC
TRBD1	TRBV27	NA	TRBJ2-7	CASRRTGSYEQYF	TGTGCCAGCAGACGGACAGGCTCCTACGAGCAGTACTTC
TRBD1	TRBV15	NA	TRBJ1-3	CATSSDRGGNTIYF	TGTGCCACCAGCAGCGACAGGGGGGGAAACACCATATATTTT
NA	TRBV5-1	few	TRBJ1-1	CASKLPADTEAFF	TGCGCCAGCAAATTACCGGCGGACACTGAAGCTTTCTTT
TRBD1	TRBV7-9	NA	TRBJ2-1	CASSDPRRDRGLDEQFF	TGTGCCAGCAGCGACCCTCGCCGGGACAGGGGGCTGGATGAGCAGTTCTTC
TRBD1	TRBV6-6	few	TRBJ1-2	CASSYFSPGQGNGYTF	TGTGCCAGCAGTTACTTCAGTCCGGGACAGGGGAATGGCTACACCTTC
NA	TRBV30	few	TRBJ1-1	CAWSVGRVGGGLAFF	TGTGCCTGGAGTGTAGGTCGTGTTGGGGGCGGACTAGCTTTCTTT
TRBD2	TRBV11-2	few	TRBJ2-5	CASSSSSGILETQYF	TGTGCCAGCAGCTCGTCTAGCGGGATTCTGGAGACCCAGTACTTC
NA	TRBV5-8	NA	TRBJ2-7	CASSRRTKLYEQYF	TGTGCCAGCAGCCGACGGACTAAACTCTACGAGCAGTACTTC
TRBD2	TRBV2	NA	TRBJ2-7	CASRREGDEQYF	TGTGCCAGCAGGCGGGAGGGCGACGAGCAGTACTTC